The rows below give T cell receptor beta chains drawn from one sample of a study of shared clonotypes between healthy human individuals. Using immunoSEQ multiplex PCR, the repertoire was profiled, and TCRdb retains in-frame clones only, with some absent. Here the sample spans under 2.5 million clones, about nine tenths being singletons. The sample was naive CD4+ T cells from PBMCs. All receptors come from a man between 18 and 29 years old in good health. Some clones in this sample may be carry-over from other donors' samples. The CDR3 runs from the conserved cysteine through the conserved F or W. The D gene is left open where the match is weak. Part of the rows lack a size; the others show once, few, many or a class for expanded clones.

TRBV10-3,NA,NA,TRBJ1-5,CAIRPGEETIDSNQPQHF,TGTGCCATACGTCCGGGGGAGGAAACGATTGATAGCAATCAGCCCCAGCATTTT
TRBV28,NA,NA,TRBJ1-5,CASSLLITGDNQPQHF,TGTGCCAGCAGTCTTCTTATTACAGGTGACAATCAGCCCCAGCATTTT
TRBV7-9,TRBD2,NA,TRBJ2-5,CASSLPGGRIQETQYF,TGTGCCAGCAGCTTGCCGGGAGGACGAATACAAGAGACCCAGTACTTC
TRBV5-4,NA,NA,TRBJ2-5,CASSSGGEGVTQYF,TGTGCCAGCAGTTCCGGTGGAGAGGGGGTGACCCAGTACTTC
TRBV5-1,TRBD2,NA,TRBJ2-5,CASSHLTAGSQETQYF,TGCGCCAGCAGCCATCTGACAGCGGGGAGCCAAGAGACCCAGTACTTC
TRBV11-2,NA,NA,TRBJ2-7,CASSLDRGGPYEQYF,TGTGCCAGCAGCTTAGACAGGGGGGGACCCTACGAGCAGTACTTC
TRBV5-1,NA,NA,TRBJ1-2,CASSLGGDYGYTF,TGCGCCAGCAGCTTGGGCGGGGACTATGGCTACACCTTC
TRBV30,NA,NA,TRBJ2-7,CAWSVPPHSYEQYF,TGTGCCTGGAGTGTTCCCCCGCACAGCTACGAGCAGTACTTC
TRBV7-2,TRBD2,NA,TRBJ2-3,CASRTSGRGTDTQYF,TGTGCCAGCAGAACTAGCGGGCGGGGCACAGATACGCAGTATTTT
TRBV29-1,NA,once,TRBJ1-3,CSVDRDLSGNTIYF,TGCAGCGTTGATAGGGATCTCTCTGGAAACACCATATATTTT
TRBV6-5,TRBD1,NA,TRBJ2-7,CASRQGSGPSYEQYF,TGTGCCAGCAGACAGGGGTCTGGTCCCTCCTACGAGCAGTACTTC
TRBV5-4,NA,NA,TRBJ2-2,CASSLESGNTGELFF,TGTGCCAGCAGCTTGGAAAGCGGGAACACCGGGGAGCTGTTTTTT
TRBV6-5,NA,NA,TRBJ2-1,CASSYEGLGSYNEQFF,TGTGCCAGCAGTTACGAAGGGTTAGGGTCCTACAATGAGCAGTTCTTC
TRBV7-6,NA,once,TRBJ2-7,CASSLGFSITTYEQYF,TGTGCCAGCAGCTTAGGTTTCAGTATCACCACCTACGAGCAGTACTTC
TRBV7-9,NA,NA,TRBJ2-2,CASRAVRGANTGELFF,TGTGCCAGCAGGGCAGTGAGGGGCGCGAACACCGGGGAGCTGTTTTTT
TRBV28,TRBD1,NA,TRBJ2-7,CASSLTGTAYEQYF,TGTGCCAGCAGTTTAACCGGGACAGCATACGAGCAGTACTTC
TRBV18,TRBD1,NA,TRBJ2-5,CASSPTGQGVETQYF,TGTGCCAGCTCACCCACGGGACAGGGAGTAGAGACCCAGTACTTC
TRBV27,NA,NA,TRBJ2-3,CASRSTHSRDRDTQYF,TGTGCCAGCCGTTCCACACACTCGAGAGATCGAGATACGCAGTATTTT
TRBV7-3,NA,NA,TRBJ2-3,CASSLVSRTDTQYF,TGTGCCAGCAGCTTAGTCTCCCGCACAGATACGCAGTATTTT
TRBV27,NA,NA,TRBJ2-3,CASSLRVGSASTDTQYF,TGTGCCAGCAGTTTAAGGGTGGGGTCCGCTAGCACAGATACGCAGTATTTT
TRBV4-2,NA,NA,TRBJ1-2,CASSQDDGIYGYTF,TGTGCCAGCAGCCAAGATGACGGGATCTATGGCTACACCTTC
TRBV11-2,NA,NA,TRBJ2-5,CASSLILGEQETQYF,TGTGCCAGCAGCTTAATCCTGGGGGAGCAAGAGACCCAGTACTTC
TRBV7-2,NA,NA,TRBJ1-1,CASSLVVNTEAFF,TGTGCCAGCAGCTTAGTCGTGAACACTGAAGCTTTCTTT
TRBV28,TRBD1,NA,TRBJ1-4,CASRYTGGKATNEKLFF,TGTGCCAGCAGATATACAGGGGGCAAGGCAACTAATGAAAAACTGTTTTTT
TRBV2,TRBD1,NA,TRBJ1-2,CASSDRGLYGYTF,TGTGCCAGCAGTGATAGGGGGCTTTATGGCTACACCTTC
TRBV7-9,TRBD2,NA,TRBJ2-3,CASSHGLAGPDTQYF,TGTGCCAGCAGCCACGGTCTAGCGGGACCAGATACGCAGTATTTT
TRBV9,TRBD2,NA,TRBJ2-1,CASSVAGGRNSEQFF,TGTGCCAGCAGCGTAGCGGGAGGGCGAAACAGTGAGCAGTTCTTC
TRBV6-4,TRBD1,NA,TRBJ2-2,CASRRGPNTGELFF,TGTGCCAGCAGGAGGGGGCCGAACACCGGGGAGCTGTTTTTT
TRBV6-1,NA,NA,TRBJ1-1,CASRPGWGNTEAFF,TGTGCCAGCAGGCCGGGATGGGGGAACACTGAAGCTTTCTTT
TRBV5-1,TRBD2,NA,TRBJ2-3,CASSLAASGRADTQYF,TGCGCCAGCAGCTTGGCGGCTAGCGGGAGGGCAGATACGCAGTATTTT
TRBV28,TRBD1,NA,TRBJ2-7,CASSDGPGQVLYEQYF,TGTGCCAGCAGTGATGGACCGGGACAGGTCCTCTACGAGCAGTACTTC
TRBV5-1,NA,NA,TRBJ2-7,CASSLAWGTAEVASREQYF,TGCGCCAGCAGCCTGGCCTGGGGCACCGCGGAAGTAGCTTCTAGGGAGCAGTACTTC
TRBV5-4,TRBD2,NA,TRBJ2-3,CASSLESGLVTDTQYF,TGTGCCAGCAGCCTCGAGTCGGGACTAGTCACAGATACGCAGTATTTT
TRBV28,NA,NA,TRBJ1-6,CASSQGEGRDSPLHF,TGTGCCAGCAGCCAAGGTGAGGGACGCGATTCACCCCTCCACTTT
TRBV30,TRBD1,NA,TRBJ2-3,CAWTLGQSTDTQYF,TGTGCCTGGACCTTGGGACAGTCCACAGATACGCAGTATTTT
TRBV18,NA,NA,TRBJ1-5,CASSPARDQPQHF,TGTGCCAGCTCACCGGCTCGAGATCAGCCCCAGCATTTT
TRBV5-1,NA,NA,TRBJ1-4,CASSLDRTVNEKLFF,TGCGCCAGCAGCTTGGATCGGACGGTGAATGAAAAACTGTTTTTT
TRBV29-1,TRBD1,NA,TRBJ2-7,CSASQGAYEQYF,TGCAGCGCCTCCCAGGGGGCCTACGAGCAGTACTTC
TRBV9,NA,NA,TRBJ2-3,CASSTPGSLGDTQYF,TGTGCCAGCAGCACACCGGGATCCTTAGGAGATACGCAGTATTTT
TRBV28,TRBD2,once,TRBJ2-5,CASRGSGTWETQYF,TGTGCCAGCAGGGGTAGCGGGACTTGGGAGACCCAGTACTTC
TRBV18,NA,once,TRBJ2-3,CASSPPSSSTDTQYF,TGTGCCAGCTCACCCCCAAGTTCCAGCACAGATACGCAGTATTTT
TRBV30,NA,few,TRBJ1-1,CAWVPVTEAFF,TGTGCCTGGGTCCCCGTCACTGAAGCTTTCTTT